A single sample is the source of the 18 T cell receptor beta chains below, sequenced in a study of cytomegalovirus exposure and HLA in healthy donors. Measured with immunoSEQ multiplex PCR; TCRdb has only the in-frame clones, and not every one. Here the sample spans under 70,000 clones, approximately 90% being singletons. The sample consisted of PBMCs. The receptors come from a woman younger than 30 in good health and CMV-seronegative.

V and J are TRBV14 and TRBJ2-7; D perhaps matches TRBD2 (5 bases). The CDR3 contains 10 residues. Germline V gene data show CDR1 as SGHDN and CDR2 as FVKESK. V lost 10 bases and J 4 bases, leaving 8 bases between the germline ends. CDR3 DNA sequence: TGTGCCATGCTAGCTTACGAGCAGTACTTC. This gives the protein CAMLAYEQYF.

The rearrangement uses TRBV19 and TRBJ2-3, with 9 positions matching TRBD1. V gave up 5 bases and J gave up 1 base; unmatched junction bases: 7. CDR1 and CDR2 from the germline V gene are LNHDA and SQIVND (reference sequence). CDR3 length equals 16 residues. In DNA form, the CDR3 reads TGTGCCAGTAGTGGACTGAGGACAGGGGGCACAGATACGCAGTATTTT. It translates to CASSGLRTGGTDTQYF.

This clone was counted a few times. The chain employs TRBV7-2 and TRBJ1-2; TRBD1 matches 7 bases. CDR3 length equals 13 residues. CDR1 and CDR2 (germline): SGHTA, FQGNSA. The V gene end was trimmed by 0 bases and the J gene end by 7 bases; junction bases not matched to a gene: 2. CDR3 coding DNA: TGTGCCAGCAGCTTAGCACAGGGGTTTGGCTACACCTTC. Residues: CASSLAQGFGYTF.

The CDR3: CASGHQGNNLRTGELFF. Written as DNA, the CDR3 is TGTGCCAGCGGACACCAGGGGAACAATCTCCGGACCGGGGAGCTGTTTTTT. V gene TRBV27 combines with J gene TRBJ2-2, with D maybe TRBD1 (6 bases). The CDR3 is 17 residues long. Trimming pared 8 bases from V and 5 bases from J, leaving 24 bases between. Germline V lookup: CDR1 MNHEY, CDR2 SMNVEV (reference sequence).

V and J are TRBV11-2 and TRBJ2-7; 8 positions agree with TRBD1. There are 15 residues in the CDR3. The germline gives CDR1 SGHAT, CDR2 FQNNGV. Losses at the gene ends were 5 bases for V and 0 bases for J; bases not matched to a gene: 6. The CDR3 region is CASSPQGAVSYEQYF. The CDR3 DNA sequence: TGTGCCAGCAGCCCCCAGGGGGCAGTCTCCTACGAGCAGTACTTC.

The CDR3 protein is CSVEDRSLNYGYTF. The CDR3 region has the DNA TGCAGCGTTGAGGACAGAAGCCTTAACTATGGCTACACCTTC. This sequence joins TRBV29-1 and TRBJ1-2; tentative D call: TRBD1 (6 bases). This CDR3 contains 14 residues. Germline V gives CDR1 SQVTM, CDR2 ANQGSEA. Trimming shortened V by 3 bases and J by 1 base, and 12 bases separated the two germline ends.

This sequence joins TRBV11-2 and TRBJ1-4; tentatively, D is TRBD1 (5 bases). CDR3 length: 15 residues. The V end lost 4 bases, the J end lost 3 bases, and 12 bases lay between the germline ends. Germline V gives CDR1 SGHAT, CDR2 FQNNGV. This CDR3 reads CASSSRGRPNEKLFF. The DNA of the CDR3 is TGTGCCAGCAGCTCGCGGGGCAGGCCTAATGAAAAACTGTTTTTT.

CDR3 coding DNA: TGCGCCAGCAGCACCGGACAGGGTGGTTCCAACTATGGCTACACCTTC. Translated: CASSTGQGGSNYGYTF. The chain recombines TRBV5-1 with TRBJ1-2; 8 bases map to TRBD1. This CDR3 has 16 residues. V was pared by 4 bases and J by 2 bases, with 10 bases of the junction left unmatched. CDR1 is SGHRS, CDR2 YFSETQ, per germline.

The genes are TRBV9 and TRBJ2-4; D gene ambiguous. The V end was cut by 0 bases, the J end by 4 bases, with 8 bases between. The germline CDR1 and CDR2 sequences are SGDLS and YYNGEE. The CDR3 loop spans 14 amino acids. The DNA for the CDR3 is TGTGCCAGCAGCGTAGGGCAGAATAAAAACATTCAGTACTTC. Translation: CASSVGQNKNIQYF.

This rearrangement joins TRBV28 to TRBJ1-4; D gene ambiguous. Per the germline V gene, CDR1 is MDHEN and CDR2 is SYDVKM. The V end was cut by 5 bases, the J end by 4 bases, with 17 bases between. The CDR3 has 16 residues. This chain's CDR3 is CASSTRWAGDNEKLFF. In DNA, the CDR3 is TGTGCCAGCAGTACCCGGTGGGCGGGAGATAATGAAAAACTGTTTTTT. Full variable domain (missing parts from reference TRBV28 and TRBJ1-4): DVKVTQSSRYLVKRTGEKVFLECVQDMDHENMFWYRQDPGLGLRLIYFSYDVKMKEKGDIPEGYSVSREKKERFSLILESASTNQTSMYLCASSTRWAGDNEKLFFGSGTQLSVL.

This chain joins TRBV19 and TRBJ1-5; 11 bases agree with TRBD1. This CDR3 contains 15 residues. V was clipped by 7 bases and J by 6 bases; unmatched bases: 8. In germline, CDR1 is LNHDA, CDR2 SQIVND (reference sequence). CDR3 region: CASTMVGTGGQPQHF. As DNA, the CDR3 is TGTGCCAGTACCATGGTAGGGACAGGGGGTCAGCCCCAGCATTTT.

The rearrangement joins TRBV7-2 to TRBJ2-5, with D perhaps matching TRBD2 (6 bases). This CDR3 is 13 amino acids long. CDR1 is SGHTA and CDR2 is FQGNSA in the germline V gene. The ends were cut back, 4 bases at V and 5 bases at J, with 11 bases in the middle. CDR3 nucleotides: TGTGCCAGCAGCTCCGGACGGGGGGAGACCCAGTACTTC. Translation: CASSSGRGETQYF.

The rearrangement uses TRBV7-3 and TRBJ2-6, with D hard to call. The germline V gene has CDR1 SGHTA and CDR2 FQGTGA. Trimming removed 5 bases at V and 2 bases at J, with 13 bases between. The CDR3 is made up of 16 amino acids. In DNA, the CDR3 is TGTGCCAGCAGCGTTAGTCGTCTGGCTGGGGCCAACGTCCTGACTTTC. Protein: CASSVSRLAGANVLTF.

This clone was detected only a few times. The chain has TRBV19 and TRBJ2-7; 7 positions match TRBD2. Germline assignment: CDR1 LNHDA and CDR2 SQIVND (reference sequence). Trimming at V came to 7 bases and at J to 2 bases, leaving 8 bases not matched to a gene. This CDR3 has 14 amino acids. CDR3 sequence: CASNSGLPTYEQYF. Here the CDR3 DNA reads TGTGCCAGTAATTCGGGACTACCGACCTACGAGCAGTACTTC.

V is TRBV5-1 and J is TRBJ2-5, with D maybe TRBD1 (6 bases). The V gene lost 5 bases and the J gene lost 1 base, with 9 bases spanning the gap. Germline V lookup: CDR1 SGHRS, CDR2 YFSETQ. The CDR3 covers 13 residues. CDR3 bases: TGCGCCAGCAGACAGGGTCCCCAAGAGACCCAGTACTTC. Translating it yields CASRQGPQETQYF.

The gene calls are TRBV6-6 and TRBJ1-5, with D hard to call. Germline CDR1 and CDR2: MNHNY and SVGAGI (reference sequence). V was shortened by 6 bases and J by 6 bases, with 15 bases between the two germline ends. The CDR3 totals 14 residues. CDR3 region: CASRSYEGFQPQHF. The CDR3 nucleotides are TGTGCCAGCAGGTCTTACGAGGGATTTCAGCCCCAGCATTTT.

The CDR3 reads CASSPDRGSNYGYTF. CDR3 nucleotides: TGTGCCAGCAGCCCAGACAGGGGTAGTAACTATGGCTACACCTTC. The genes are TRBV7-9 and TRBJ1-2; the match to TRBD1 covers 8 bases. Germline CDR1 reads SEHNR; CDR2 reads FQNEAQ (reference sequence). V lost 5 bases and J lost 1; bases outside the gene matches: 6. The CDR3 covers 15 residues.

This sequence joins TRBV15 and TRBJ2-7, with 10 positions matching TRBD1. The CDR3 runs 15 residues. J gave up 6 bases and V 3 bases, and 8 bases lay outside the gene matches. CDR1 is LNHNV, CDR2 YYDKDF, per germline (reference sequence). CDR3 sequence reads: CATSSRGQGIVEQYF. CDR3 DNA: TGTGCCACCAGCAGCAGGGGACAGGGGATTGTCGAGCAGTACTTC.